Following are 25 T cell receptor beta chains from one sample sequenced in a study of T cell changes during pregnancy in multiple sclerosis. TCRdb keeps only in-frame clones here, not all; method: immunoSEQ multiplex PCR. The sample gives over 45,000 clones, 89% of which show up once; more than 1.5% is in the top ten. Material: peripheral blood, obtained after pregnancy. The receptors stem from a female donor with multiple sclerosis, enrolled in a pregnancy study.

In nucleotides, the CDR3 is TGTGCCAGCAGTTACTCGGGGCAGCACGTCTACACCTTC. The encoded protein is CASSYSGQHVYTF. The chain is built from TRBV6-5 and TRBJ1-2; D possibly corresponds to TRBD1 (5 bases). This CDR3 has 13 amino acids. Trimming removed 0 bases at V and 10 bases at J, with 12 bases between. The germline V gene encodes CDR1 MNHEY and CDR2 SVGAGI.

The V gene is TRBV28, the J gene TRBJ2-1, with 9 positions matching TRBD2. CDR3 size: 16 residues. The junction had 9 bases not matched to a gene; V was cut back by 7 bases and J by 2 bases. The germline V gene has CDR1 MDHEN and CDR2 SYDVKM. Here the CDR3 reads CASTRGGGAAYNEQFF. CDR3 nucleotides: TGTGCCAGCACCCGGGGCGGGGGGGCAGCCTACAATGAGCAGTTCTTC.

This clone appeared once. The chain links TRBV27 to TRBJ1-2; D perhaps matches TRBD1 (6 bases). V lost 2 bases and J 10 bases, leaving 14 bases between the germline ends. CDR3 length: 13 amino acids. CDR1 is MNHEY and CDR2 is SMNVEV in the germline V gene (reference sequence). CDR3 DNA sequence: TGTGCCAGCAGTTTAAGGGGGACCGATCTCTACACCTTC. Its translation: CASSLRGTDLYTF.

The chain is built from TRBV4-2 and TRBJ2-1; TRBD2 matches at 10 bases. V dropped 0 bases and J dropped 5; count of bases not matched to a gene: 4. The CDR3 consists of 16 residues. Germline CDR1 is LGHNA and CDR2 is YNFKEQ. The chain's CDR3 is CASSQDPSGGHNEQFF. The CDR3 nucleotides read TGTGCCAGCAGCCAAGATCCTAGCGGGGGCCACAATGAGCAGTTCTTC.

This clone was counted only a few times. The chain employs TRBV5-1 and TRBJ1-3, with D hard to call. CDR1 is SGHRS and CDR2 is YFSETQ in the germline V gene. The V and J ends lost 1 base and 9 bases respectively, with 14 bases between them. This CDR3 region has 14 residues. The CDR3 spells CASSLSTPIATIYF. CDR3 DNA sequence: TGCGCCAGCAGCTTGTCCACACCAATAGCCACCATATATTTT.

The chain uses TRBV19 and TRBJ1-1; no firm D call. Germline CDR1 and CDR2: LNHDA and SQIVND (reference sequence). This CDR3 has 12 amino acids. Trimming cost V 5 bases and J 7 bases, with 11 bases left between them. In nucleotides, the CDR3 is TGTGCCAGTAGTTGGAGTACAAGTGAAGCTTTCTTT. It translates to CASSWSTSEAFF. Supplemented by reference TRBV19 and TRBJ1-1, the full variable domain reads DGGITQSPKYLFRKEGQNVTLSCEQNLNHDAMYWYRQDPGQGLRLIYYSQIVNDFQKGDIAEGYSVSREKKESFPLTVTSAQKNPTAFYLCASSWSTSEAFFGQGTRLTVV.

This clone was detected only a few times. The chain recombines TRBV6-5 with TRBJ2-7; 10 positions agree with TRBD2. The CDR3 has 16 amino acids. CDR1 and CDR2 (germline): MNHEY, SVGAGI. V lost 0 bases, J lost 3 bases, and 5 bases stayed unmatched. The CDR3 protein is CASSYSYSGGGYEQYF. The DNA for the CDR3 is TGTGCCAGCAGTTACTCGTACAGCGGGGGGGGCTACGAGCAGTACTTC.

This chain links TRBV5-1 with TRBJ1-1; D ambiguous. Germline V gene lookup returns CDR1 SGHRS and CDR2 YFSETQ. The CDR3 is 17 amino acids. V dropped 3 bases and J dropped 0 bases, with 18 bases sitting between them. CDR3 coding DNA: TGCGCCAGCAGCTCCCGCCCTTGGGGAGCGGTGAACACTGAAGCTTTCTTT. This translates into CASSSRPWGAVNTEAFF. Drawing the rest from reference TRBV5-1 and TRBJ1-1, the complete variable domain is KAGVTQTPRYLIKTRGQQVTLSCSPISGHRSVSWYQQTPGQGLQFLFEYFSETQRNKGNFPGRFSGRQFSNSRSEMNVSTLELGDSALYLCASSSRPWGAVNTEAFFGQGTRLTVV.

The chain's CDR3 is CASAPSGVDEQYF. CDR3 DNA: TGTGCCAGCGCCCCTAGCGGGGTCGACGAGCAGTACTTC. The V gene is TRBV18, the J gene TRBJ2-7; 9 bases match TRBD2. Germline values: CDR1 KGHSH, CDR2 LQKENI. CDR3 length: 13 residues. The ends lost 8 bases at V and 5 bases at J; junction bases unmatched: 7.

This clone was observed a handful of times. The chain carries TRBV5-4 and TRBJ2-5; TRBD2 might be the D (6 bases). The CDR3 loop spans 14 amino acids. V gave up 4 bases and J gave up 2 bases, with 12 bases separating them. Germline V gene lookup returns CDR1 SGHNT and CDR2 YYREEE (reference sequence). The CDR3 region has the DNA TGTGCCAGCAGCATGGGACTCTCTCAAGAGACCCAGTACTTC. This sequence encodes CASSMGLSQETQYF.

This clone was counted once. J is TRBJ1-6 and V is TRBV9; possible D gene TRBD1, 6 bases. V was pared by 0 bases and J by 7 bases, with 11 bases between. Germline V gene lookup returns CDR1 SGDLS and CDR2 YYNGEE. The CDR3 consists of 15 residues. The CDR3 is CASSVGPGGNSPLHF. Written as DNA, the CDR3 is TGTGCCAGCAGCGTAGGTCCGGGGGGCAATTCACCCCTCCACTTT.

This clone was found once. This chain links TRBV2 with TRBJ2-5; 9 nucleotides agree with TRBD1. Germline CDR1 reads SNHLY; CDR2 reads FYNNEI. The V segment lost 4 bases and the J segment 5 bases; nucleotides outside the gene matches: 5. This CDR3 spans 14 amino acids. The CDR3 sequence: CASSGTGGWETQYF. As DNA, the CDR3 is TGTGCCAGCAGTGGAACAGGGGGCTGGGAGACCCAGTACTTC.

J is TRBJ1-1 and V is TRBV5-6; D perhaps matches TRBD1 (6 bases). The V gene's germline CDR1 is SGHDT and CDR2 YYEEEE. Trimming pared 0 bases from V and 2 bases from J, leaving 11 bases between. The CDR3 runs to 15 residues. As DNA, the CDR3 is TGTGCCAGCAGCTTGGCCGGGACACCAAACACTGAAGCTTTCTTT. It specifies CASSLAGTPNTEAFF.

The chain is built from TRBV27 and TRBJ2-7; tentative D call: TRBD2 (6 bases). This CDR3 has 13 amino acids. V lost 4 bases, J lost 4 bases, and 11 bases lay in between. CDR1 and CDR2 (germline): MNHEY, SMNVEV (reference sequence). The CDR3 reads CASSWEARYEQYF. In DNA, the CDR3 is TGTGCCAGCAGTTGGGAGGCCAGGTACGAGCAGTACTTC.

The V gene is TRBV7-9, the J gene TRBJ1-3, with unresolved D. The CDR3 totals 15 residues. V dropped 10 bases and J dropped 2 bases, with 18 bases sitting between them. The germline V gene has CDR1 SEHNR and CDR2 FQNEAQ (reference sequence). CDR3 loop: CATPPSGTTGNTIYF. The CDR3 DNA sequence: TGTGCCACCCCGCCGAGCGGAACGACTGGAAACACCATATATTTT.

This clone was detected once. This chain joins TRBV6-4 and TRBJ2-7; 8 nucleotides agree with TRBD2. The ends lost 3 bases at V and 3 bases at J; junction bases unmatched: 7. Germline values: CDR1 MRHNA, CDR2 SNTAGT. The CDR3 spans 15 residues. The CDR3 DNA reads TGTGCCAGCAGTGAAGAGACCGGGACTAGCTACGAGCAGTACTTC. It codes for CASSEETGTSYEQYF.

The chain carries TRBV9 and TRBJ1-3; perhaps TRBD1 as D (5 bases). This CDR3 spans 16 amino acids. Trimming took 2 bases from V and 0 from J, leaving 12 bases between them. Germline V lookup: CDR1 SGDLS, CDR2 YYNGEE. The CDR3 DNA sequence: TGTGCCAGCAGCGTGAGGGGCGGGAGCTCTGGAAACACCATATATTTT. Translation: CASSVRGGSSGNTIYF.

CDR3 coding DNA: TGTGCCAGCAGCCAATTCCAGGATAACACAGATACGCAGTATTTT. Protein sequence: CASSQFQDNTDTQYF. The chain has TRBV14 and TRBJ2-3; no reliable D call. V lost 2 bases and J 2 bases, leaving 11 bases between the germline ends. The CDR3 runs 15 residues. CDR1 is SGHDN and CDR2 is FVKESK in the germline V gene.

This clone was counted a few times. The J gene is TRBJ2-7, the V gene TRBV7-9; TRBD1 is a possible D gene (5 bases). CDR3 length equals 16 residues. V lost 1 base and J 4 bases, leaving 17 bases between the germline ends. Germline CDR1 SEHNR, CDR2 FQNEAQ (reference sequence). CDR3 sequence reads: CASSLETVLIGYEQYF. In nucleotides, the CDR3 is TGTGCCAGCAGCTTAGAGACAGTTTTAATAGGGTACGAGCAGTACTTC.

The chain employs TRBV5-1 and TRBJ2-4, with TRBD1 matching 10 bases. V lost 4 bases, J lost 13 bases, and 5 bases stayed unmatched. Germline V gene lookup returns CDR1 SGHRS and CDR2 YFSETQ. This CDR3 is built from 12 residues. The CDR3 DNA is TGCGCCAGCAGCCTGGACAGGGGGGAGCAGTACTTC. As protein: CASSLDRGEQYF.

V and J are TRBV5-6 and TRBJ2-5; 7 bases map to TRBD2. This CDR3 has 14 amino acids. The V gene's germline CDR1 is SGHDT and CDR2 YYEEEE. Trimming cost V 0 bases and J 3 bases; bases outside gene matches: 2. The chain's CDR3 is CASSLEAGEETQYF. CDR3 sequence (DNA): TGTGCCAGCAGCTTGGAGGCGGGGGAAGAGACCCAGTACTTC.

The chain recombines TRBV7-2 with TRBJ1-5; TRBD1 matches 8 bases. The CDR3 has 15 amino acids. Per germline, CDR1 SGHTA and CDR2 FQGNSA. Trimming at V came to 5 bases and at J to 3 bases, leaving 6 bases not matched to a gene. DNA of the CDR3: TGTGCCAGCAGCCCACAGGGGGGATTCAATCAGCCCCAGCATTTT. It yields the protein CASSPQGGFNQPQHF.

This chain connects TRBV30 to TRBJ2-5; D may be TRBD2 (6 bases). Matching the DNA end better, TRBJ2-7 makes the J call doubtful. CDR3 size: 13 residues. Per germline, CDR1 GTSNPN and CDR2 SVGIG (reference sequence). The CDR3 DNA sequence: TGTGCCTGGAGTGGGGGGGTTACCTACGAGCAGTACTTC. It yields the protein CAWSGGVTYEQYF.

This clone was found once. The chain combines TRBV10-1 with TRBJ2-2; 10 nucleotides line up with TRBD1. J gave up 0 bases and V 8 bases, and 0 bases lay outside the gene matches. In germline, CDR1 is WNHNN, CDR2 SYGVQD (reference sequence). The CDR3 contains 14 residues. CDR3 loop: CASGQGANTGELFF. Written as DNA, the CDR3 is TGCGCCAGCGGACAGGGGGCGAACACCGGGGAGCTGTTTTTT.

CDR3 sequence reads: CASTRDRASGNTIYF. CDR3 nucleotide sequence: TGTGCCAGCACCAGGGACAGGGCGTCTGGAAACACCATATATTTT. The chain is built from TRBV6-5 and TRBJ1-3; 9 bases agree with TRBD1. CDR3 length: 15 amino acids. V was clipped by 7 bases and J by 1 base; unmatched bases: 5. Per the germline V gene, CDR1 is MNHEY and CDR2 is SVGAGI.